One sample yielded the 10 T cell receptor beta chains listed below, sequenced in a study of tumor-infiltrating lymphocytes in primary liver carcinoma. It was unsorted whole blood that yielded blood RNA, and germline DNA was also extracted. A primer matching the constant region was used to make TCR beta cDNA from approximately 500 ng of total RNA. Amplification in three nested multiplex PCR rounds with slightly modified ARM-PCR gave rise to TCR beta libraries. Both of the initial two PCR rounds ran for approximately 11 cycles and employed TRBV1-TRBV30 forward primers alongside a C-beta reverse primer. TCRdb processed the multiplex PCR reads anew with MiXCR; each CDR3 protein has one entry. The data contain roughly 180,000 distinct CDR3 sequences, approximately 60% of them singletons. Input material: peripheral blood. The origin of the receptors is a man aged 35-49 years with primary liver carcinoma and hepatitis B virus infection.

Comment on this clonotype: One end of the junction does not line up with germline, which may come from a read error. V gene TRBV6-6 combines with J gene TRBJ2-7; D may be TRBD2 (6 bases). Per the germline V gene, CDR1 is MNHNY and CDR2 is SVGAGI (reference sequence). This CDR3 spans 14 amino acids. The CDR3 loop reads CASSLAGRIYEKYF. The CDR3 DNA follows: TGTGCCAGCAGTTTGGCAGGGAGGATCTACGAGAAGTACTTC.

This clonotype was detected ten times or more. This chain links TRBV28 with TRBJ2-3; D call uncertain. V was shortened by 5 bases and J by 0 bases, with 6 bases between the two germline ends. Germline CDR1 reads MDHEN; CDR2 reads SYDVKM. CDR3 length: 13 residues. CDR3 sequence reads: CASSTTSTDTQYF. DNA for the CDR3: TGTGCCAGCAGTACAACTAGCACAGATACGCAGTATTTT. Based on the CDR3 plus reference TRBV28 and TRBJ2-3, the full variable domain is DVKVTQSSRYLVKRTGEKVFLECVQDMDHENMFWYRQDPGLGLRLIYFSYDVKMKEKGDIPEGYSVSREKKERFSLILESASTNQTSMYLCASSTTSTDTQYFGPGTRLTVL.

V and J are TRBV2 and TRBJ2-3; a weak D match, TRBD1 (5 bases). The CDR3 extends over 12 amino acids. The germline V gene encodes CDR1 SNHLY and CDR2 FYNNEI. Trimming took off 6 bases at V and 6 bases at J, with 10 bases between the two ends. CDR3 in amino acids: CASSDKGDTQYF. The CDR3 bases are TGTGCCAGCAGCGATAAGGGGGATACGCAGTATTTT.

The chain recombines TRBV29-1 with TRBJ2-7; possibly TRBD1 for D (5 bases). V lost 4 bases, J lost 1 base, and 14 bases lay in between. The length of the CDR3 is 14 residues. Germline assignment: CDR1 SQVTM and CDR2 ANQGSEA. The CDR3 nucleotides read TGCAGCGTTGTTGGGGCTGTTACGTCCTACGAGCAGTACTTC. It encodes CSVVGAVTSYEQYF.

The count of this clonotype is one. A read error may explain this, as a much larger clone is one base away. The V gene is TRBV29-1, the J gene TRBJ1-2; 7 positions agree with TRBD1. The germline V gene encodes CDR1 SQVTM and CDR2 ANQGSEA. The CDR3 sequence is 11 residues long. The CDR3 DNA sequence: TGCGGCGACACCACAGGGGCGGGCTACACCTTC. As protein: CGDTTGAGYTF.

This chain connects TRBV10-1 to TRBJ2-7, with D perhaps matching TRBD2 (7 bases). CDR3 size: 15 residues. Germline values: CDR1 WNHNN, CDR2 SYGVQD (reference sequence). The CDR3, as DNA: TGCGTCACCAGTGAGTCCCACGGGGGGCAGGACGAGCAGTACTTC. Protein sequence: CVTSESHGGQDEQYF.

For this clonotype: One junction end does not reproduce the germline sequence, and a read error may be involved. This chain uses TRBV11-2 with TRBJ2-1; D may match TRBD1 or TRBD2 (5 bases each). Germline V gene data show CDR1 as SGHAT and CDR2 as FQNNGV. The CDR3 contains 14 residues. The CDR3 sequence is CANSSRGNYNEQFF. The CDR3 nucleotides read TGTGCCAACAGCAGCCGGGGCAACTACAATGAACAGTTCTTC.

This rearrangement joins TRBV10-3 to TRBJ2-3; D possibly matches TRBD1 or TRBD2 (5 bases each). V dropped 8 bases and J dropped 5 bases, with 11 bases sitting between them. The CDR3 loop spans 12 amino acids. The germline V gene has CDR1 ENHRY and CDR2 SYGVKD. The CDR3 sequence: CAISGTGDTQYF. The CDR3 DNA reads as TGTGCCATCTCGGGGACCGGAGATACGCAGTATTTT.

CDR3 in amino acids: CASSGLARAFAQYF. The CDR3 DNA reads as TGTGCCAGCTCGGGACTAGCGAGGGCTTTCGCGCAGTATTTT. The chain couples TRBV6-5 to TRBJ2-3, with 10 bases that match TRBD2. The CDR3 spans 14 residues. Trimming cost V 8 bases and J 10 bases; bases outside gene matches: 12. Per the germline V gene, CDR1 is MNHEY and CDR2 is SVGAGI.

The chain recombines TRBV4-1 with TRBJ2-7; either TRBD1 or TRBD2 may fit D (5 bases each). The V gene lost 4 bases and the J gene lost 3 bases, with 16 bases spanning the gap. The CDR3 is 15 amino acids. Germline V gives CDR1 MGHRA, CDR2 YSYEKL. This CDR3 is CASSPGTESIYEQYF. CDR3 in DNA: TGCGCCAGCAGCCCCGGGACGGAGAGCATCTACGAGCAGTACTTC.